This passage covers 15 T cell receptor beta chains from one sample sequenced in a study of blood T cell repertoires in COVID-19. Sequenced by immunoSEQ multiplex PCR; TCRdb stores in-frame clones only, minus some. The table includes about 270,000 clones, around nine tenths detected once. Sequenced: peripheral blood. These receptors all stem from a man aged 40-55 years with active or convalescent COVID-19.

The CDR3 sequence: CASSPIQGNYGYTF. CDR3 nucleotide sequence: TGTGCCAGCAGCCCGATCCAGGGTAACTATGGCTACACCTTC. The chain carries TRBV7-2 and TRBJ1-2; TRBD1 is a possible D gene (5 bases). Trimming cost V 5 bases and J 1 base, with 11 bases left between them. CDR1 and CDR2 (germline): SGHTA, FQGNSA. This CDR3 comprises 14 residues.

The V gene is TRBV4-2, the J gene TRBJ2-7; the match to TRBD2 covers 10 bases. Germline CDR1 is LGHNA and CDR2 is YNFKEQ. After removal of 2 bases from V and 2 bases from J, the junction contained 6 bases not matched to a gene. The length of the CDR3 is 16 residues. CDR3 protein: CASSQQTSGNTYEQYF. Written as DNA, the CDR3 is TGTGCCAGCAGCCAACAAACTAGCGGGAACACCTACGAGCAGTACTTC.

The chain recombines TRBV5-1 with TRBJ2-5; 11 bases fit TRBD1. The germline V gene has CDR1 SGHRS and CDR2 YFSETQ. This CDR3 is 15 amino acids long. J gave up 4 bases and V 5 bases, and 7 bases lay outside the gene matches. CDR3 region: CASRRTGQGGETQYF. In nucleotides, the CDR3 is TGCGCCAGCAGACGGACGGGACAGGGGGGAGAGACCCAGTACTTC. Supplemented by reference TRBV5-1 and TRBJ2-5, the full variable domain reads KAGVTQTPRYLIKTRGQQVTLSCSPISGHRSVSWYQQTPGQGLQFLFEYFSETQRNKGNFPGRFSGRQFSNSRSEMNVSTLELGDSALYLCASRRTGQGGETQYFGPGTRLLVL.

This clone showed up just a few times. The gene calls are TRBV5-1 and TRBJ2-2; 9 bases are a match to TRBD1. This CDR3 has 16 amino acids. The trim removed 6 bases at V and 1 base at J, leaving 7 bases unmatched. From germline, CDR1 is SGHRS and CDR2 YFSETQ. The CDR3 loop is CASTSTGQGNTGELFF. In DNA form, the CDR3 reads TGCGCCAGCACAAGTACGGGACAGGGGAACACCGGGGAGCTGTTTTTT.

The genes are TRBV7-9 and TRBJ1-1; TRBD1 might be the D (6 bases). The CDR3 consists of 14 residues. The germline gives CDR1 SEHNR, CDR2 FQNEAQ (reference sequence). V lost 7 bases to trimming and J lost 4 bases, with 16 bases between them. CDR3 in amino acids: CASTKGVLGTEAFF. The CDR3 bases are TGTGCCAGCACTAAGGGGGTTCTGGGCACTGAAGCTTTCTTT.

The chain is built from TRBV6-5 and TRBJ2-1; D is possibly TRBD1 (5 bases). CDR3 length: 15 residues. The ends were cut back, 4 bases at V and 7 bases at J, with 17 bases in the middle. Germline CDR1 MNHEY, CDR2 SVGAGI. This CDR3 is CASSWGLGAINEQFF. The DNA for the CDR3 is TGTGCCAGCAGTTGGGGTCTTGGGGCGATTAATGAGCAGTTCTTC.

The chain recombines TRBV27 with TRBJ1-2; no reliable D call. V gave up 3 bases and J gave up 7 bases, with 12 bases separating them. The CDR3 extends over 13 amino acids. The germline gives CDR1 MNHEY, CDR2 SMNVEV (reference sequence). In DNA form, the CDR3 reads TGTGCCAGCAGTTTCCCGGCGGGGTTTGGCTACACCTTC. This sequence encodes CASSFPAGFGYTF.

This clone was picked up one time. The chain has TRBV3-1 (or the pseudogene TRBV3-2) and TRBJ2-3; 12 bases map to TRBD2. The germline gives CDR1 LGHDT, CDR2 YNNKEL (reference sequence). J was trimmed by 1 base and V by 0 bases; bases with no gene match: 14. The CDR3 loop spans 21 amino acids. As DNA, the CDR3 is TGTGCCAGCAGCCAAGATGTACTAGCGGGGGGTTTCAACCTGGGCACAGATACGCAGTATTTT. This sequence encodes CASSQDVLAGGFNLGTDTQYF.

V is TRBV6-5 and J is TRBJ2-7, with a possible D match to TRBD2 (6 bases). CDR1 MNHEY and CDR2 SVGAGI come from the germline V gene. The ends were cut back, 8 bases at V and 4 bases at J, with 15 bases in the middle. The CDR3 length is 13 residues. CDR3 DNA: TGTGCCAGCCCCAAGGGACTTATATACGAGCAGTACTTC. Its protein is CASPKGLIYEQYF.

The chain employs TRBV28 and TRBJ1-5; D is perhaps TRBD1 (5 bases). Trimming shortened V by 3 bases and J by 0 bases, and 12 bases separated the two germline ends. The CDR3 has 16 residues. Germline V gene sequence: CDR1 MDHEN, CDR2 SYDVKM. This CDR3 reads CASSFVRVFSNQPQHF. The CDR3 DNA is TGTGCCAGCAGTTTTGTCAGGGTGTTTAGCAATCAGCCCCAGCATTTT.

V gene TRBV11-3 combines with J gene TRBJ2-7, with 7 positions matching TRBD2. The trim removed 5 bases at V and 6 bases at J, leaving 7 bases unmatched. The CDR3 is made up of 13 amino acids. Germline CDR1 is SGHNT and CDR2 is YENEEA. This CDR3 reads CASSETGGSEQYF. Written as DNA, the CDR3 is TGTGCCAGCAGCGAAACGGGGGGTAGCGAGCAGTACTTC.

The chain carries TRBV9 and TRBJ1-2; TRBD1 agrees at 7 bases. The germline V gene encodes CDR1 SGDLS and CDR2 YYNGEE. V lost 4 bases, J lost 5 bases, and 8 bases stayed unmatched. This CDR3 is built from 14 residues. CDR3 in DNA: TGTGCCAGCAGCCGAACCGGGACAGAATATGGCTACACCTTC. It is translated as CASSRTGTEYGYTF.

J is TRBJ1-5 and V is TRBV5-5, with D possibly matching TRBD1 (5 bases). Looked up from germline, CDR1 is SGHKS and CDR2 is YYEKEE (reference sequence). The CDR3 consists of 16 residues. V was trimmed by 0 bases and J by 4 bases, leaving 14 bases between them. The DNA of the CDR3 is TGTGCCAGCAGCTTGGTGATAGGGGCCGAAAATCAGCCCCAGCATTTT. Translation gives CASSLVIGAENQPQHF.

CDR3 region: CASSSGLKLIEQFF. CDR3 sequence (DNA): TGTGCCAGCAGTTCGGGACTCAAACTTATTGAGCAGTTCTTC. The chain uses TRBV27 and TRBJ2-1, with a weak D call TRBD2 (6 bases). V lost 4 bases and J lost 9, with 16 bases in between. The CDR3 is made up of 14 amino acids. Germline-derived CDR1 and CDR2 are MNHEY and SMNVEV (reference sequence).

In regard to this clone: The same CDR3 can be traced to other DNA sequences in this sample. The chain is built from TRBV24-1 and TRBJ1-2, with D unresolved. CDR1 is KGHDR and CDR2 is SFDVKD in the germline V gene. This CDR3 has 12 residues. V shed 4 bases and J shed 3 bases, with 5 bases lying between them. The CDR3 DNA reads as TGTGCCACCAGTGACCGGGACTATGGCTACACCTTC. Translating it yields CATSDRDYGYTF.